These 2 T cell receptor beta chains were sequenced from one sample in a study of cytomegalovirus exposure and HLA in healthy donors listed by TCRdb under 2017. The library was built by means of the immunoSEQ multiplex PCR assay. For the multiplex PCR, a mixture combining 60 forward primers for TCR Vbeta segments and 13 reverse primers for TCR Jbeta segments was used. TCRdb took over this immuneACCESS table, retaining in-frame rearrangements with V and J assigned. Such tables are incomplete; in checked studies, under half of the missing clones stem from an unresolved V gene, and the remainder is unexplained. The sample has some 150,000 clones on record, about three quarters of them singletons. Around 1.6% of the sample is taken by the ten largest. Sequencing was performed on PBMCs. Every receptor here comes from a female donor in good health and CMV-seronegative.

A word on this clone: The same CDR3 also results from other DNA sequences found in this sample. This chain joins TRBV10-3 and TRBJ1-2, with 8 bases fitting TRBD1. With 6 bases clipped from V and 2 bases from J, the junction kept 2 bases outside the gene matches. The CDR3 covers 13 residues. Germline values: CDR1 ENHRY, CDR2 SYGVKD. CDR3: CAIRDRANYGYTF. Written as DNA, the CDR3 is TGTGCCATCAGGGACAGGGCGAACTATGGCTACACCTTC.

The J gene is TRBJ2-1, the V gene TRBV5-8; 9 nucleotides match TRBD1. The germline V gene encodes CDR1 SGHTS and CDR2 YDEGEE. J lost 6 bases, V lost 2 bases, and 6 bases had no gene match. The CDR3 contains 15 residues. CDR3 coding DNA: TGTGCCAGCAGCTTAGGGACAGGGTGGGTCAATGAGCAGTTCTTC. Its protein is CASSLGTGWVNEQFF. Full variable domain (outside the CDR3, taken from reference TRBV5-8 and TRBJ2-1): EAGVTQSPTHLIKTRGQQATLRCSPISGHTSVYWYQQALGLGLQFLLWYDEGEERNRGNFPPRFSGRQFPNYSSELNVNALELEDSALYLCASSLGTGWVNEQFFGPGTRLTVL.